This T cell receptor (beta chain) was obtained from a study of blood T cell repertoires in COVID-19. Across the study: From T cells, B-cell-depleted T cells, or PBMCs came the material, which was cDNA or gDNA.

The V segment lost 4 bases and the J segment 9 bases; nucleotides outside the gene matches: 9. The CDR3 covers 15 residues. Germline CDR1 MGHRA, CDR2 YSYEKL. The authors' processing: It was from reference gene primer amplification that nucleated cell counts were estimated. Some clones are missing from TCRdb's copy, which holds only in-frame ones; the method was immunoSEQ multiplex PCR. Clone size and V and J calls were adopted from that table, with D and trimming inferred from the DNA. The sample yields around 77,000 clones, roughly 90% seen once. The TCR sequence derives from a woman in her fifties or sixties with active COVID-19. The material sequenced was peripheral blood. This rearrangement joins TRBV4-1 to TRBJ2-1, with TRBD2 matching over 10 bases. The DNA for the CDR3 is TGCGCCAGCAGCCCCGGACTAGCGGTACCCATTGAGCAGTTCTTC. Protein: CASSPGLAVPIEQFF.